The TCR beta chain described here comes from a study of CD8 T cells in Susac syndrome. There are 15 residues in the CDR3. CDR1 is KGHDR, CDR2 SFDVKD, per germline. V dropped 8 bases and J dropped 1 base, with 15 bases sitting between them. RNA in amounts of about 0.5 to 1 ug was reverse transcribed with random hexamers. A multiplex approach, immunoSEQ multiplex PCR, amplified TCR beta CDR3 across 54 Vbeta and 13 Jbeta. TCRdb ran MiXCR on the immunoSEQ multiplex PCR reads and lists one entry per CDR3 protein. In the table there are about 180,000 distinct CDR3 sequences, almost 96% of which are singletons. TEMRA cells were FACS-enriched, while CD8+ and CD4+ T cells were negatively isolated.

The rearrangement joins TRBV24-1 to TRBJ2-3; tentatively, D is TRBD2 (5 bases). This sequence originates from a human donor with multiple sclerosis. Sequencing was done on a sample of CD4+ T cells from PBMCs. The CDR3 loop reads CATKEAGSGTDTQYF. Written as DNA, the CDR3 is TGTGCCACCAAGGAGGCTGGGTCGGGCACAGATACGCAGTATTTT.